Listed below are T cell receptor beta chains from one sample, sequenced in a study of blood T cell repertoires in COVID-19. Profiling relied on immunoSEQ multiplex PCR, and the TCRdb table lists in-frame clones only, not all of them. The sample carries roughly 570,000 clones, 85% to 90% recorded once. Sequenced sample: peripheral blood. The receptors come from a woman aged 50 to 60 with COVID-19, enrolled during active disease. CDR3s include the opening cysteine and the closing phenylalanine or tryptophan. The D gene is left open where the match is weak.

V	D	J	CDR3	DNA
TRBV6-5	-	TRBJ2-2	CASGGLPNTGELFF	TGTGCCAGCGGGGGACTTCCAAACACCGGGGAGCTGTTTTTT
TRBV6-5	-	TRBJ1-2	CASSPSGAGGYTF	TGTGCCAGCAGCCCCTCCGGGGCGGGAGGCTACACCTTC
TRBV5-5	-	TRBJ2-3	CASSSTDTQYF	TGTGCCAGCAGCTCAACAGATACGCAGTATTTT
TRBV27	TRBD2	TRBJ2-1	CASTTSGGAKEQFF	TGTGCCAGCACCACTAGCGGGGGGGCTAAGGAGCAGTTCTTC
TRBV30	-	TRBJ1-2	CAWSAGRMYTF	TGTGCCTGGAGTGCCGGCAGGATGTACACCTTC
TRBV28	-	TRBJ2-7	CASSFGQPYEQYF	TGTGCCAGCAGTTTTGGACAGCCCTACGAGCAGTACTTC
TRBV30	TRBD2	TRBJ2-3	CAWRRGGPNTQYF	TGTGCCTGGAGGCGGGGGGGCCCGAATACGCAGTATTTT
TRBV24-1	TRBD1	TRBJ2-4	CATSDSHRGQLDIQYF	TGTGCCACCAGTGATTCCCACAGGGGCCAGTTGGACATTCAGTACTTC
TRBV28	-	TRBJ2-1	CASSRQYNEQFF	TGTGCCAGCAGTCGACAGTACAATGAGCAGTTCTTC
TRBV2	-	TRBJ2-3	CASSDLSRAADTQYF	TGTGCCAGCAGTGACCTCTCGCGGGCGGCGGATACGCAGTATTTT
TRBV29-1	-	TRBJ1-5	CSVDREGDQPQHF	TGCAGCGTTGATCGAGAGGGGGATCAGCCCCAGCATTTT
TRBV6-5	TRBD1	TRBJ1-1	CASSTGQWGTEAFF	TGTGCCAGCAGTACGGGACAGTGGGGCACTGAAGCTTTCTTT
TRBV4-1	-	TRBJ1-1	CASSQRGSGEAEAFF	TGCGCCAGCAGCCAGCGGGGCTCCGGGGAGGCTGAAGCTTTCTTT